These 18 T cell receptor beta chains were all obtained from the same sample, sequenced in a study of beta chain features in type 1 diabetes (dated 2018 in TCRdb). Findings and caveats that apply to the study as a whole: In all four CD4+ subsets, TCRB CDR3 length was moderately but significantly shorter in type 1 diabetes patients.

What these receptors recognize is not known. Preparation of the library involved the immunoSEQ multiplex PCR assay. The High Capacity cDNA Reverse Transcription Kit was used to reverse transcribe all of the isolated RNA, meaning that expressed TCRB transcripts were what got sequenced. TCRdb provides this immuneACCESS table in a form limited to in-frame rearrangements. Some clones are lacking; in checked studies, under half of them reflect an unresolved V gene, and why the rest are absent is not known. In all, the sample holds 250,000 to 300,000 clones, and roughly 24% of those were seen once. Of the sample, over 0.01% is held by the ten largest clones. The source material was naive CD4+ T cells from blood. Explained via the paper, the cell subset or site label denotes: true naive CD4+ T cells. Receptors originate from a woman aged 30 to 39 with type 1 diabetes.

This clone was seen only a few times. CDR3 sequence reads: CASSPFPRGQGERQPQHF. The CDR3 nucleotides are TGTGCCAGCAGCCCTTTCCCTCGGGGACAGGGGGAAAGGCAGCCCCAGCATTTT. The V gene is TRBV4-2, the J gene TRBJ1-5, with 11 bases lining up with TRBD1. V lost 4 bases and J lost 7; bases outside the gene matches: 15. Germline loops: CDR1 LGHNA, CDR2 YNFKEQ. The CDR3 covers 18 residues.

The rearrangement uses TRBV2 and TRBJ1-2, with 7 nucleotides matching TRBD1. The CDR3 extends over 14 amino acids. Germline lookup yields CDR1 SNHLY and CDR2 FYNNEI. V trimming: 3 bases; J trimming: 2 bases; junction bases outside the gene matches: 3. The CDR3 protein is CASSDAGGNYGYTF. CDR3 DNA: TGTGCCAGCAGTGACGCAGGGGGGAACTATGGCTACACCTTC.

This clone turned up a few times. The chain uses TRBV30 and TRBJ2-1; 8 bases are shared with TRBD2. The trim removed 0 bases at V and 4 bases at J, leaving 17 bases unmatched. Germline-derived CDR1 and CDR2 are GTSNPN and SVGIG (reference sequence). The CDR3 is 19 residues long. CDR3 in DNA: TGTGCCTGGAGTGTATCGGGTGGGGCTAGCGGGCCACCTTACAATGAGCAGTTCTTC. Translation gives CAWSVSGGASGPPYNEQFF.

The chain combines TRBV25-1 with TRBJ2-3, with TRBD1 matching 10 bases. CDR1 is MGHDK, CDR2 SYGVNS, per germline. With 5 bases clipped from V and 6 bases from J, the junction kept 5 bases outside the gene matches. This CDR3 is 14 amino acids long. In nucleotides, the CDR3 is TGTGCCAGCAGTAGGGGACAGGGGTCCGATACGCAGTATTTT. As protein: CASSRGQGSDTQYF.

This clone was picked up a small number of times. Other DNA sequences in this sample translate to the same CDR3. The chain is built from TRBV18 and TRBJ2-1, with TRBD2 matching 14 bases. CDR1 and CDR2 from the germline V gene are KGHSH and LQKENI. With 3 bases clipped from V and 10 bases from J, the junction kept 8 bases outside the gene matches. There are 16 residues in the CDR3. CDR3 in DNA: TGTGCCAGCTCACCGCCGGGACTAGCGGGAGAGGGAGAGCAGTTCTTC. Translated, it gives CASSPPGLAGEGEQFF. The whole variable domain, remainder taken from reference TRBV18 and TRBJ2-1, is NAGVMQNPRHLVRRRGQEARLRCSPMKGHSHVYWYRQLPEEGLKFMVYLQKENIIDESGMPKERFSAEFPKEGPSILRIQQVVRGDSAAYFCASSPPGLAGEGEQFFGPGTRLTVL.

The V and J genes are TRBV18 and TRBJ2-7, with D possibly being TRBD2 (6 bases). Germline CDR1 is KGHSH and CDR2 is LQKENI. The V gene lost 2 bases and the J gene lost 2 bases, with 13 bases spanning the gap. This CDR3 is 15 amino acids long. CDR3 coding DNA: TGTGCCAGCTCACCAATGGCGGGAACGCCCTACGAGCAGTACTTC. Translating gives CASSPMAGTPYEQYF.

In this sample, this clone turned up a few times. The V gene is TRBV5-4, the J gene TRBJ1-1; D remains unclear. Germline V gene lookup returns CDR1 SGHNT and CDR2 YYREEE (reference sequence). Trimming left V 5 bases short and J 3 bases short, with 14 bases between. The CDR3 consists of 14 residues. The CDR3 nucleotides read TGTGCCAGCAGTCGGACTGGGTCTGACACTGAAGCTTTCTTT. Its protein is CASSRTGSDTEAFF.

The V call is TRBV4-1, the J call TRBJ2-1; 14 positions match TRBD2. The trim removed 4 bases at V and 8 bases at J, leaving 10 bases unmatched. The CDR3 is made up of 17 amino acids. CDR1 is MGHRA and CDR2 is YSYEKL in the germline V gene. The CDR3 loop is CASSPRLAGGPRDEQFF. For the CDR3, the DNA is TGCGCCAGCAGCCCCCGACTAGCGGGAGGGCCTCGCGATGAGCAGTTCTTC.

This clone showed up just a few times. The chain links TRBV5-1 to TRBJ2-1, with TRBD2 matching 10 bases. The V gene end was trimmed by 4 bases and the J gene end by 8 bases; junction bases not matched to a gene: 6. The CDR3 contains 14 residues. Germline-derived CDR1 and CDR2 are SGHRS and YFSETQ. CDR3 DNA sequence: TGCGCCAGCAGCAACCACGGGACTAGCGATGAGCAGTTCTTC. Residues: CASSNHGTSDEQFF.

The chain couples TRBV30 to TRBJ1-4, with D tentatively TRBD1 (6 bases). This CDR3 region has 14 residues. Germline V CDR1 and CDR2: GTSNPN, SVGIG (reference sequence). V lost 2 bases and J lost 2, with 9 bases in between. CDR3 protein: CAWSYRVTNEKLFF. CDR3 DNA sequence: TGTGCCTGGAGTTACAGGGTCACTAATGAAAAACTGTTTTTT.

The chain joins TRBV30 to TRBJ2-1; 9 bases match TRBD2. Trimming removed 0 bases from V and 5 bases from J; junction bases left unmatched: 5. Germline CDR1 GTSNPN, CDR2 SVGIG (reference sequence). This CDR3 comprises 15 residues. The CDR3 sequence is CAWSVGTSTNNEQFF. The CDR3 bases are TGTGCCTGGAGTGTCGGGACTAGCACCAACAATGAGCAGTTCTTC.

V is TRBV19 and J is TRBJ1-2; D gene uncertain. The germline CDR1 and CDR2 sequences are LNHDA and SQIVND (reference sequence). Trimming pared 6 bases from V and 3 bases from J, leaving 8 bases between. The CDR3 is 12 amino acids. Written as DNA, the CDR3 is TGTGCCAGTAGCCTAGGAGACTATGGCTACACCTTC. Protein product: CASSLGDYGYTF.

This clone was counted between two and nine times. J is TRBJ1-1 and V is TRBV20-1, with D uncertain. The V gene lost 6 bases and the J gene lost 7 bases, with 12 bases spanning the gap. The CDR3 sequence is 11 residues long. CDR1 and CDR2 (germline): DFQATT, SNEGSKA (reference sequence). This CDR3 reads CSASRVHEAFF. CDR3 DNA: TGCAGTGCAAGTCGGGTGCATGAAGCTTTCTTT.

This clone appeared a few times. The V gene is TRBV18, the J gene TRBJ2-1, with TRBD2 as a possible D gene (5 bases). Germline CDR1 and CDR2: KGHSH and LQKENI. This CDR3 comprises 13 residues. The ends were cut back, 3 bases at V and 10 bases at J, with 13 bases in the middle. The CDR3 DNA reads as TGTGCCAGCTCACCTCGGGGAGCACCCGAGCAGTTCTTC. Amino acid sequence: CASSPRGAPEQFF.

CDR3 in amino acids: CASSPQDRDYGYTF. CDR3 bases: TGTGCCAGCTCACCTCAAGACAGGGACTATGGCTACACCTTC. The chain couples TRBV18 to TRBJ1-2, with 7 bases fitting TRBD1. CDR1 is KGHSH, CDR2 LQKENI, per germline. The CDR3 contains 14 residues. The V and J ends lost 3 bases and 3 bases, in that order; junction bases with no gene match: 4. Complete variable domain (other parts from reference TRBV18 and TRBJ1-2): NAGVMQNPRHLVRRRGQEARLRCSPMKGHSHVYWYRQLPEEGLKFMVYLQKENIIDESGMPKERFSAEFPKEGPSILRIQQVVRGDSAAYFCASSPQDRDYGYTFGSGTRLTVV.

This clone was recorded a few times. The chain combines TRBV7-9 with TRBJ2-7, with 11 nucleotides matching TRBD1. Per the germline V gene, CDR1 is SEHNR and CDR2 is FQNEAQ (reference sequence). The CDR3 consists of 14 residues. V lost 4 bases to trimming and J lost 5 bases; unmatched junction nucleotides: 4. The CDR3 DNA reads as TGTGCCAGCAGCTCGGACAGGGGGCACCACGAGCAGTACTTC. This gives the protein CASSSDRGHHEQYF. The complete variable domain, with remaining parts taken from reference TRBV7-9 and TRBJ2-7, reads DTGVSQNPRHKITKRGQNVTFRCDPISEHNRLYWYRQTLGQGPEFLTYFQNEAQLEKSRLLSDRFSAERPKGSFSTLEIQRTEQGDSAMYLCASSSDRGHHEQYFGPGTRLTVT.

This clone was observed a handful of times. V gene TRBV7-9 combines with J gene TRBJ2-3; the D gene is possibly TRBD2 (6 bases). The CDR3 runs to 12 residues. Trimming removed 6 bases from V and 9 bases from J, with 13 bases in between. CDR1 is SEHNR and CDR2 is FQNEAQ in the germline V gene (reference sequence). The CDR3 DNA is TGTGCCAGCAGTTTGGACGGAGGGACGCAGTATTTT. It yields the protein CASSLDGGTQYF.

This clone was seen a few times. V is TRBV4-2 and J is TRBJ2-5, with D tentatively TRBD2 (6 bases). This CDR3 comprises 15 residues. Between the trimmed V and J ends, which lost 4 bases and 5 bases, there was a span of 17 bases. Germline V gene sequence: CDR1 LGHNA, CDR2 YNFKEQ. CDR3 nucleotides: TGTGCCAGCAGCCTGAGGCCGGGAGACGCTGAGACCCAGTACTTC. As protein: CASSLRPGDAETQYF.